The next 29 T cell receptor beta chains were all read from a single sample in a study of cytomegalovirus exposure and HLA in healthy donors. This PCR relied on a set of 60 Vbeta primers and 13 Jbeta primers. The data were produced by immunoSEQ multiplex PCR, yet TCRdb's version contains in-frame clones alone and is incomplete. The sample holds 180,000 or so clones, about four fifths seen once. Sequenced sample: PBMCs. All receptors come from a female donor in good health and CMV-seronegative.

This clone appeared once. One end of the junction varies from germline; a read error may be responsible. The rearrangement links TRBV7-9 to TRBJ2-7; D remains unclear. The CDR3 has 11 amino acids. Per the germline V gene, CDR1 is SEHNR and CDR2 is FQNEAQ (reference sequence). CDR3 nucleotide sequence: TGTTCCAGCAGCTTCGGCTACGAGCAGTACTTC. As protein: CSSSFGYEQYF.

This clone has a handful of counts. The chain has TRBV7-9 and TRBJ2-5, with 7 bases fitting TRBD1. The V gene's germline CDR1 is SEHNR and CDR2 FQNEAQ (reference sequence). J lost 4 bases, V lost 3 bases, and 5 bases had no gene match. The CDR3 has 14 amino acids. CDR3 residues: CASSFLDRRETQYF. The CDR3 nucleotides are TGTGCCAGCAGCTTTCTGGACAGGAGAGAGACCCAGTACTTC.

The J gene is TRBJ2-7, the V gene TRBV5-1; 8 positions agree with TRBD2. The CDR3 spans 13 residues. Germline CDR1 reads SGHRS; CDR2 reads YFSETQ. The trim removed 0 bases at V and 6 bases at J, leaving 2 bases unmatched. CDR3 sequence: CASSLVLAAEQYF. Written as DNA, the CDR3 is TGCGCCAGCAGCTTGGTACTAGCGGCCGAGCAGTACTTC. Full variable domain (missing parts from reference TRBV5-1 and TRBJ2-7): KAGVTQTPRYLIKTRGQQVTLSCSPISGHRSVSWYQQTPGQGLQFLFEYFSETQRNKGNFPGRFSGRQFSNSRSEMNVSTLELGDSALYLCASSLVLAAEQYFGPGTRLTVT.

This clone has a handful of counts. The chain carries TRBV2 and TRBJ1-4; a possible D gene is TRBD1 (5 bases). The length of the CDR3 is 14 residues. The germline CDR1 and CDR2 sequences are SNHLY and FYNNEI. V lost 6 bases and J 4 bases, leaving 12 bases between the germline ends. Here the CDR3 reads CASRGTGDNEKLFF. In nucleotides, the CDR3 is TGTGCCAGCAGGGGGACGGGAGATAATGAAAAACTGTTTTTT. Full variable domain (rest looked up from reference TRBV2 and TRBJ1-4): EPEVTQTPSHQVTQMGQEVILRCVPISNHLYFYWYRQILGQKVEFLVSFYNNEISEKSEIFDDQFSVERPDGSNFTLKIRSTKLEDSAMYFCASRGTGDNEKLFFGSGTQLSVL.

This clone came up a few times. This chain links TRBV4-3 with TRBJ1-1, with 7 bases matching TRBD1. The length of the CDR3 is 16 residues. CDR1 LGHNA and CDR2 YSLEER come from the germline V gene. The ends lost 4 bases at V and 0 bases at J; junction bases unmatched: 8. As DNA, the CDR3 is TGCGCCAGCAGCCCTAGATACAGGGGCATGAACACTGAAGCTTTCTTT. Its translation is CASSPRYRGMNTEAFF.

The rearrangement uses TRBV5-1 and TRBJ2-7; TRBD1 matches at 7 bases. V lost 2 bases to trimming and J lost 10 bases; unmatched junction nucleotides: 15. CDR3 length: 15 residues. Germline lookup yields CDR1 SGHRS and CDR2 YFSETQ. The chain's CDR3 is CASSFATGNSGVQYF. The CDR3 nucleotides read TGCGCCAGCAGCTTTGCGACAGGGAATTCTGGGGTCCAGTACTTC.

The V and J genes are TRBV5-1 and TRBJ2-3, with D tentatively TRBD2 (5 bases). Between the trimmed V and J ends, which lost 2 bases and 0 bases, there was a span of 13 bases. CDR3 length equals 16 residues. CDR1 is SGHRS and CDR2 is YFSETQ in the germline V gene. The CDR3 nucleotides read TGCGCCAGCAGCTTAGAAGGGCGCGGGAGCACAGATACGCAGTATTTT. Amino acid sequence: CASSLEGRGSTDTQYF.

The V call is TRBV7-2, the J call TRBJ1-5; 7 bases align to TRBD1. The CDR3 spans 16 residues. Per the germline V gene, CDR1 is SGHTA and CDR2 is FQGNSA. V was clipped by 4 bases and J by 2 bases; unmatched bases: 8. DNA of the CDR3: TGTGCCAGCAGCTCAACCCAGGGGGTCGGCAATCAGCCCCAGCATTTT. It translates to CASSSTQGVGNQPQHF.

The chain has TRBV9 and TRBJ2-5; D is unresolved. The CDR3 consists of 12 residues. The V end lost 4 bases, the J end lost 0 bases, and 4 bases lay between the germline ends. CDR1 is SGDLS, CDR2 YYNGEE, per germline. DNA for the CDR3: TGTGCCAGCAGCTCTAACCAAGAGACCCAGTACTTC. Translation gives CASSSNQETQYF.

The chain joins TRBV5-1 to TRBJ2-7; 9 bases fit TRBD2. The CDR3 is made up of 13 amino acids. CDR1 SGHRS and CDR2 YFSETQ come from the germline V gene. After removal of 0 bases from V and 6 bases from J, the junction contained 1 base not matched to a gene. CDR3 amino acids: CASSLVAGVEQYF. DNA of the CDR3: TGCGCCAGCAGCTTGGTAGCGGGAGTCGAGCAGTACTTC.

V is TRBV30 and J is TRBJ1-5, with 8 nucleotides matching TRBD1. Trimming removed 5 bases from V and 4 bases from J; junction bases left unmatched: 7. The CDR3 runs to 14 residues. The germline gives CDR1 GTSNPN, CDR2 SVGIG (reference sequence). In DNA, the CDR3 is TGTGCCTGGGGGGGGGACAGGAGAAATCAGCCCCAGCATTTT. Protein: CAWGGDRRNQPQHF.

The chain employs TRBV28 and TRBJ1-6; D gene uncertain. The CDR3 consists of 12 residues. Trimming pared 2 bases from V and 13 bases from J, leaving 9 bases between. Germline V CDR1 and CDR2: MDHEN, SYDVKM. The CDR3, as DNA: TGTGCCAGCAGTTTACCAATTTCCCCCCTCCACTTT. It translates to CASSLPISPLHF.

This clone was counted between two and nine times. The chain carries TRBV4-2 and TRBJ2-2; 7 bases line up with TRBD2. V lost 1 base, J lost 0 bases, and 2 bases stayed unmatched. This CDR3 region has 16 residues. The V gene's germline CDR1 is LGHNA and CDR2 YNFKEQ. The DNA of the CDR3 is TGTGCCAGCAGCCAAGCGGGAGGCACGAACACCGGGGAGCTGTTTTTT. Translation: CASSQAGGTNTGELFF.

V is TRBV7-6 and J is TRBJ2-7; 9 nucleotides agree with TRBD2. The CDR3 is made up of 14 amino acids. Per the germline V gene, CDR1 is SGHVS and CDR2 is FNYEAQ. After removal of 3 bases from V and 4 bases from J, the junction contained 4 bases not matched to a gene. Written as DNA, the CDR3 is TGTGCCAGCAGCTTGGGACTAGCAGGTTACGAGCAGTACTTC. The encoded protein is CASSLGLAGYEQYF.

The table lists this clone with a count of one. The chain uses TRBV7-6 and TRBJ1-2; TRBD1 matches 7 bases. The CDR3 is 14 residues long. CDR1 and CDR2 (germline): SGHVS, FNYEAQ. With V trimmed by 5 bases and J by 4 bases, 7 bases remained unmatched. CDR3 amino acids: CASSNRQGLYGYTF. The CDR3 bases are TGTGCCAGCAGCAACCGACAGGGCCTCTATGGCTACACCTTC.

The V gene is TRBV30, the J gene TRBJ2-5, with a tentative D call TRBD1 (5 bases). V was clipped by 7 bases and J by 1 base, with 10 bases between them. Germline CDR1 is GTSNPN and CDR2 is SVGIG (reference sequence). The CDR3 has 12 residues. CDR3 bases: TGTGCCTACCACAGGTCCCAAGAGACCCAGTACTTC. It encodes CAYHRSQETQYF.

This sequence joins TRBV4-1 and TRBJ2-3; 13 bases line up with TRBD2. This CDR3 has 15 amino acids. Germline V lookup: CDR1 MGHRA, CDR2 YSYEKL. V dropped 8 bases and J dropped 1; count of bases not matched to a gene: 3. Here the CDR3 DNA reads TGCGCCAGCGGACTAGCGGGGGATGGCACAGATACGCAGTATTTT. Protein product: CASGLAGDGTDTQYF.

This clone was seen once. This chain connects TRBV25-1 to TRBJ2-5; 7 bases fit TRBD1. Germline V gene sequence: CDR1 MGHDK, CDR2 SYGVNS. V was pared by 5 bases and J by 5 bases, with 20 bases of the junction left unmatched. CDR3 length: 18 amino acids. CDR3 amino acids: CASSPRPAGGILSETQYF. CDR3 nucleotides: TGTGCCAGCAGTCCCCGGCCCGCAGGGGGAATTTTATCCGAGACCCAGTACTTC.

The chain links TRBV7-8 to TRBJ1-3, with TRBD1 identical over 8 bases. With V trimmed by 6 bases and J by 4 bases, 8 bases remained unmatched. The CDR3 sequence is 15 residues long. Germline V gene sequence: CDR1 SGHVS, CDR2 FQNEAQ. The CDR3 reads CASSLTWDRGNTIYF. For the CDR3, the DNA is TGTGCCAGCAGTCTTACTTGGGACAGGGGAAACACCATATATTTT. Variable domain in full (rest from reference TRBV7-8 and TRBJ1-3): GAGVSQSPRYKVAKRGQDVALRCDPISGHVSLFWYQQALGQGPEFLTYFQNEAQLDKSGLPSDRFFAERPEGSVSTLKIQRTQQEDSAVYLCASSLTWDRGNTIYFGEGSWLTVV.

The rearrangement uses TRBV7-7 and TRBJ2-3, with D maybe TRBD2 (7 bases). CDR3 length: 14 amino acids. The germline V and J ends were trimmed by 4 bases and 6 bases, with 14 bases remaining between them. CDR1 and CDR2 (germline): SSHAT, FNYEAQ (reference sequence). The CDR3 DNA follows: TGTGCCAGCAGCTCCCGCGAGGGGGGGGATACGCAGTATTTT. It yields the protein CASSSREGGDTQYF.

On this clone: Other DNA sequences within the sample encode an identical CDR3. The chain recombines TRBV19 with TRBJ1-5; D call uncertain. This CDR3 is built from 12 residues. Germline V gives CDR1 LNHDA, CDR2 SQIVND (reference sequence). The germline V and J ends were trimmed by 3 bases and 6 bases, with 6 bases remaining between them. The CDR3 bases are TGTGCCAGTAGTATTTTGAGTCAGCCCCAGCATTTT. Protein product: CASSILSQPQHF.

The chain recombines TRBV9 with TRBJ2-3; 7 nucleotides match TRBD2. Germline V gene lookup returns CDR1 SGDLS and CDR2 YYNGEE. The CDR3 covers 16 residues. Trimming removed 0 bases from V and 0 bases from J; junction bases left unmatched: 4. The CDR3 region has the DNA TGTGCCAGCAGCGTAGACGGCGGGGGTAGCACAGATACGCAGTATTTT. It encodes CASSVDGGGSTDTQYF.

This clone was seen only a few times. CDR3: CASSGFRRAKNTEAFF. The CDR3 DNA reads as TGTGCCAGCAGTGGGTTCAGGCGGGCCAAGAACACTGAAGCTTTCTTT. The V gene is TRBV6-1, the J gene TRBJ1-1; D unclear. The CDR3 totals 16 residues. Trimming cost V 4 bases and J 1 base, with 16 bases left between them. The V gene's germline CDR1 is MNHNS and CDR2 SASEGT.

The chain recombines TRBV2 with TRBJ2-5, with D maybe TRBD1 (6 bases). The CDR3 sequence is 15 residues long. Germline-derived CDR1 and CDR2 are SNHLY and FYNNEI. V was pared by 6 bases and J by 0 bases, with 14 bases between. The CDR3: CASSDQGQYQETQYF. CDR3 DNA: TGTGCCAGCAGCGACCAAGGACAGTACCAAGAGACCCAGTACTTC.

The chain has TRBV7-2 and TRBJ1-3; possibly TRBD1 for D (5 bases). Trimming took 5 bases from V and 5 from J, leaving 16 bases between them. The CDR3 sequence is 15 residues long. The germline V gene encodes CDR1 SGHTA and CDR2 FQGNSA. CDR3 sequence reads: CASSPEAGSRNTIYF. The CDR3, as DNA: TGTGCCAGCAGCCCAGAAGCAGGGTCTAGAAACACCATATATTTT. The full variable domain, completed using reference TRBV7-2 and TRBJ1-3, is GAGVSQSPSNKVTEKGKDVELRCDPISGHTALYWYRQSLGQGLEFLIYFQGNSAPDKSGLPSDRFSAERTGGSVSTLTIQRTQQEDSAVYLCASSPEAGSRNTIYFGEGSWLTVV.

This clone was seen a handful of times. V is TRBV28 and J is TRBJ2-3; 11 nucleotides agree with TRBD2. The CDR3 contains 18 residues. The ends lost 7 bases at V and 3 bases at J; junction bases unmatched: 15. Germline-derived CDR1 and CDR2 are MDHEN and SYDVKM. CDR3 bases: TGTGCCAGCAACCTAGGGGTAGCGGGAGGGATTGGGACAGATACGCAGTATTTT. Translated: CASNLGVAGGIGTDTQYF. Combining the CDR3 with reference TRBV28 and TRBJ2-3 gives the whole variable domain DVKVTQSSRYLVKRTGEKVFLECVQDMDHENMFWYRQDPGLGLRLIYFSYDVKMKEKGDIPEGYSVSREKKERFSLILESASTNQTSMYLCASNLGVAGGIGTDTQYFGPGTRLTVL.

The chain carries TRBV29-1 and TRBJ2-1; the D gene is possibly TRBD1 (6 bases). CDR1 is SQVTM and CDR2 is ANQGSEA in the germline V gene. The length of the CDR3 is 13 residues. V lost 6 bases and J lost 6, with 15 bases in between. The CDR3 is CSVTRGWGNEQFF. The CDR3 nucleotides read TGCAGCGTCACCAGGGGATGGGGCAATGAGCAGTTCTTC.

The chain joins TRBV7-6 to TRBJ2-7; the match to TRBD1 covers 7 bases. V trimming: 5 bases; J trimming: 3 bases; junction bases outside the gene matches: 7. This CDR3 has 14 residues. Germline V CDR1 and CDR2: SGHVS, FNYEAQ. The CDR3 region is CASSTGTVGYEQYF. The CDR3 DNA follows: TGTGCCAGCAGCACCGGGACAGTAGGCTACGAGCAGTACTTC.

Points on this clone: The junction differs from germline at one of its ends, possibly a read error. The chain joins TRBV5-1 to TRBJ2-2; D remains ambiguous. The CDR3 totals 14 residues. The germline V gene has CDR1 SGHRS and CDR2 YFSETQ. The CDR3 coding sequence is TGTGCCAGCAGCTTGGTGGTAGCCACCGGGGAGCTGTTTTTT. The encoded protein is CASSLVVATGELFF.